This T cell receptor (beta chain) was sequenced during a study of beta chain features in type 1 diabetes. CDR3 length: 14 residues. CDR1 and CDR2 from the germline V gene are SGHTA and FQGNSA. V was pared by 4 bases and J by 0 bases, with 8 bases between. To note about this clone: The target antigen is unknown.

Every bit of the isolated RNA underwent reverse transcription, so sequencing read expressed TCRB transcripts. TCRdb's table, derived via immunoSEQ multiplex PCR, lists solely in-frame clones and lacks some. The sample consists of around 430,000 clones, roughly 31% of them appearing once. CD4+ naive, central memory, regulatory and stem cell-like memory subsets were isolated by sorting on CD45RO/CCR7/CD25/CD127/CD95/CD27. Sorting produced populations that all topped 98% purity. Study-level points and caveats: High TCR expression in some cells could lead to their over-representation in cDNA sequencing. Reduced insertions and increased deletions marked VDJ junctions in type 1 diabetes patients.

The receptor was derived from a man younger than 35 in good health. The rearrangement links TRBV7-2 to TRBJ2-3; D may be TRBD1 (5 bases). Material for sequencing was naive CD4+ T cells from blood. CDR3 sequence: CASSSQGSTDTQYF. CDR3 in DNA: TGTGCCAGCAGCTCTCAGGGAAGCACAGATACGCAGTATTTT.